In this sample, the clone carrying this TCR beta chain turned up once. As yet, its antigen is unknown. These data come from a study of CD8 T cells in ankylosing spondylitis. General study points: Several of the motif variants were reported before in synovial fluid and blood from reactive arthritis.

CDR3 length: 16 residues. V was clipped by 3 bases and J by 12 bases; unmatched bases: 17. Germline V gives CDR1 SGHRS, CDR2 YFSETQ. Construction of TCR beta libraries was performed using quantitative 5'-RACE with molecular barcodes. One entry per CDR3 protein, called by TCRdb with MiXCR from the 5' RACE reads. The sample has approximately 290,000 distinct CDR3 sequences, about 20% seen once. The chain recombines TRBV5-1 with TRBJ2-1, with 8 bases lining up with TRBD1. The receptor was isolated from a female donor with ankylosing spondylitis or in good health (not recorded which). The sequencing sample was made of blood, either unsorted or a sorted T cell fraction (not recorded which). In nucleotides, the CDR3 is TGCGCCAGCAGCTACACACCCGGGGCAGGGGGCGATGTGCAGTTCTTC. This codes for CASSYTPGAGGDVQFF.